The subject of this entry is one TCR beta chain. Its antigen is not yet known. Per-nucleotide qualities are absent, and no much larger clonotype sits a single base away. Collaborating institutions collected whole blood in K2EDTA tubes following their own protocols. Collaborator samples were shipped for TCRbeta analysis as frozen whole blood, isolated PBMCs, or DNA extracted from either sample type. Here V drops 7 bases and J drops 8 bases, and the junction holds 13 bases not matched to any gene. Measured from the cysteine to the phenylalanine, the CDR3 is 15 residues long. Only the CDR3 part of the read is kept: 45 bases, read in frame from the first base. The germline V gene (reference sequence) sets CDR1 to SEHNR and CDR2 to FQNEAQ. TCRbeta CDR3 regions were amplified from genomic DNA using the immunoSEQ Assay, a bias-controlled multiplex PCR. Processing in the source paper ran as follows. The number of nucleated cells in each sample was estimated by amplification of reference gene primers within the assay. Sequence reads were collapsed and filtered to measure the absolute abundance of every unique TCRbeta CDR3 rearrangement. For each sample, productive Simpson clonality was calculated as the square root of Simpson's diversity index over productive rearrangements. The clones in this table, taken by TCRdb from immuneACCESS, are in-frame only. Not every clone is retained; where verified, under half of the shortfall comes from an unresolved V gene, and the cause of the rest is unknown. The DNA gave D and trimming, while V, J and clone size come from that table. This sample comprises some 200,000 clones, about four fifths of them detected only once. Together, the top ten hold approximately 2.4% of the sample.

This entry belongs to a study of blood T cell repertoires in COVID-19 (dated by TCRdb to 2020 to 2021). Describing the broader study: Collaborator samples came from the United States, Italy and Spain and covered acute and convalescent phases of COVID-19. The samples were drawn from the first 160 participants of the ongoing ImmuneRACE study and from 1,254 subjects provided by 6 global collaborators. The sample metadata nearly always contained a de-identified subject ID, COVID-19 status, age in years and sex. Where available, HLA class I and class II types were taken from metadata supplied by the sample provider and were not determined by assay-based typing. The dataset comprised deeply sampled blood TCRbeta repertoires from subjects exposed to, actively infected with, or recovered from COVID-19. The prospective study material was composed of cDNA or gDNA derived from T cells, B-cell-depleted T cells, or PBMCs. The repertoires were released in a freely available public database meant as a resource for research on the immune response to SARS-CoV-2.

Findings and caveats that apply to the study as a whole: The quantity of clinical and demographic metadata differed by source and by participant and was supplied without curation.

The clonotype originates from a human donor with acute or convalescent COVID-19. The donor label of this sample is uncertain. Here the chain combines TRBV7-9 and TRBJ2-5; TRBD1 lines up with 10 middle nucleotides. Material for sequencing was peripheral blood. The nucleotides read TGTGCCAGCACCCAAGGAGGGGACAGGGGTGGCACCCAGTACTTC. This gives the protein CASTQGGDRGGTQYF.